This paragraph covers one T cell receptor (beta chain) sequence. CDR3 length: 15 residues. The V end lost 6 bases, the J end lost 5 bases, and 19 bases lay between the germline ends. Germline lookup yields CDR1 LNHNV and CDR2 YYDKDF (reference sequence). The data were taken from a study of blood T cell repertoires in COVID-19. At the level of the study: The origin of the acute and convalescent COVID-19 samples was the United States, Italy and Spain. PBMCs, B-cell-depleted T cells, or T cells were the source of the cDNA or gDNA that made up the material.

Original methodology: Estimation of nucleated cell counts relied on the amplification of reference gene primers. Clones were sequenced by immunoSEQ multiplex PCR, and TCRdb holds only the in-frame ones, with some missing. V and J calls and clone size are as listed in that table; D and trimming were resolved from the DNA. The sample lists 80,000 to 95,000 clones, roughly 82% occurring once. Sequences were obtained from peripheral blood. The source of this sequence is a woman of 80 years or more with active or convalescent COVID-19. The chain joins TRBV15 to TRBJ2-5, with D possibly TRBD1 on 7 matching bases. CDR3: CATSNRRGPGETQYF. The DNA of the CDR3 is TGTGCCACCAGTAATCGGAGGGGGCCGGGGGAGACCCAGTACTTC.